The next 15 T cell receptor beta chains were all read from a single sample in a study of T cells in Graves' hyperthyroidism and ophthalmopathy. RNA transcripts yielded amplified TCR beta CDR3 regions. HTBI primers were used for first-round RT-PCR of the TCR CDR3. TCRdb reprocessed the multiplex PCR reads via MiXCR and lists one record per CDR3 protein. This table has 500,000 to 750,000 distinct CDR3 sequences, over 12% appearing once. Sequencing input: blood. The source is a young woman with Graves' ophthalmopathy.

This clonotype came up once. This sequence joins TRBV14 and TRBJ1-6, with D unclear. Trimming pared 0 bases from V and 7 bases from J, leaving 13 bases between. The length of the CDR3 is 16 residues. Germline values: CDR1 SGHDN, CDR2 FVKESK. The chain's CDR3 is CASSQDSLVKNSPLHF. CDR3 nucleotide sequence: TGTGCCAGCAGCCAAGATTCCTTAGTAAAGAATTCACCCCTCCACTTT.

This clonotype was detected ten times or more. CDR3 amino acids: CSARDREMTRPYEQYF. As DNA, the CDR3 is TGCAGTGCTAGAGATCGGGAAATGACTCGACCCTACGAGCAGTACTTC. The J gene is TRBJ2-7, the V gene TRBV20-1; D might be TRBD2 (5 bases). Germline loops: CDR1 DFQATT, CDR2 SNEGSKA (reference sequence). The CDR3 loop spans 16 amino acids. Between the trimmed V and J ends, which lost 0 bases and 2 bases, there was a span of 17 bases.

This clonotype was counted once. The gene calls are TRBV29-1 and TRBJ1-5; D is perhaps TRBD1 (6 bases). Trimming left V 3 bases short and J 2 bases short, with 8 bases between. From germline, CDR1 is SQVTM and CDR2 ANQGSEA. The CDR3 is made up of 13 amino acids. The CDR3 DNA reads TGCAGCGTTGACTCAGGGGGCAATCAGCCCCAGCATTTT. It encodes CSVDSGGNQPQHF.

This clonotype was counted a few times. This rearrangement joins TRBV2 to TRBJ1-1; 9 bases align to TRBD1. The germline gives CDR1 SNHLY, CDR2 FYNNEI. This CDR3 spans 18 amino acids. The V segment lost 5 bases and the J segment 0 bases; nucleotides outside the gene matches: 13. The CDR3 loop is CASSLARDRVSMNTEAFF. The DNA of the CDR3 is TGTGCCAGCAGTTTAGCCCGGGACAGGGTTTCCATGAACACTGAAGCTTTCTTT.

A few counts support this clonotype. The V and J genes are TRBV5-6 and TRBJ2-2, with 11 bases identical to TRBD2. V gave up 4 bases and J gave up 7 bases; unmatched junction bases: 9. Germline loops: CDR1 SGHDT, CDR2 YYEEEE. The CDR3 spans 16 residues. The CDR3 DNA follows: TGTGCCAGCAGCGGATATAGCGGGAGGGCCATCGGGGAGCTGTTTTTT. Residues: CASSGYSGRAIGELFF.

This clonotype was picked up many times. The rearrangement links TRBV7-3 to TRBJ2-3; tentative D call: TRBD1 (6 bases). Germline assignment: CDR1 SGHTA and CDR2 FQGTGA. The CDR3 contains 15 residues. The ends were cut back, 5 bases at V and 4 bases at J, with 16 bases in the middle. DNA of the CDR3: TGTGCCAGCAGCCCTACAGGGACCGGGTCAGATACGCAGTATTTT. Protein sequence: CASSPTGTGSDTQYF.

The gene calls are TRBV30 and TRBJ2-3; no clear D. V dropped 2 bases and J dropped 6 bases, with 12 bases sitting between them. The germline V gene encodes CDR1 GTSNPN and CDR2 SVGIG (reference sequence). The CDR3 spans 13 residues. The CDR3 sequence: CAWSSREKDTQYF. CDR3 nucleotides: TGTGCCTGGAGTAGTAGAGAGAAGGATACGCAGTATTTT.

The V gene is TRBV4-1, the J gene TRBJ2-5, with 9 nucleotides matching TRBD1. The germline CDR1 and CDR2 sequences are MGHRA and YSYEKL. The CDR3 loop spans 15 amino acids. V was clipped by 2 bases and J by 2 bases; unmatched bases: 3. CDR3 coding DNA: TGCGCCAGCAGCCAACGGGACAGGGTTCAAGAGACCCAGTACTTC. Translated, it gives CASSQRDRVQETQYF.

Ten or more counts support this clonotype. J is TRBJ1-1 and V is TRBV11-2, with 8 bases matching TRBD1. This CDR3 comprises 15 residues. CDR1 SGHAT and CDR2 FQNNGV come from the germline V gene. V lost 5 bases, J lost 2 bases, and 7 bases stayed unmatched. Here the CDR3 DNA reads TGTGCCAGCAGCCCCTCGGACAGGGCAAACACTGAAGCTTTCTTT. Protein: CASSPSDRANTEAFF. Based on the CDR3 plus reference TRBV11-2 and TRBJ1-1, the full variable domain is EAGVAQSPRYKIIEKRQSVAFWCNPISGHATLYWYQQILGQGPKLLIQFQNNGVVDDSQLPKDRFSAERLKGVDSTLKIQPAKLEDSAVYLCASSPSDRANTEAFFGQGTRLTVV.

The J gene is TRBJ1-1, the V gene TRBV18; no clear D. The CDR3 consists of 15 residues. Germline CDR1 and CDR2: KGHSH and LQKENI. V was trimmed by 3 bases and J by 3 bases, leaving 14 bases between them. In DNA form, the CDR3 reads TGTGCCAGCTCACCTCAATCAACCCCGGACACTGAAGCTTTCTTT. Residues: CASSPQSTPDTEAFF. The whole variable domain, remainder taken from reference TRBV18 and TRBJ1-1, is NAGVMQNPRHLVRRRGQEARLRCSPMKGHSHVYWYRQLPEEGLKFMVYLQKENIIDESGMPKERFSAEFPKEGPSILRIQQVVRGDSAAYFCASSPQSTPDTEAFFGQGTRLTVV.

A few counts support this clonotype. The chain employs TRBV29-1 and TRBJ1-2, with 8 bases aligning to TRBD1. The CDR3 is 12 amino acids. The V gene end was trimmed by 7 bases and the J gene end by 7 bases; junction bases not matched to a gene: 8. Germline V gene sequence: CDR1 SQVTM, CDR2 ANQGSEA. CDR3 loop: CSGDQGAGGYTF. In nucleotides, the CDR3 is TGCAGCGGAGATCAGGGGGCGGGTGGCTACACCTTC.

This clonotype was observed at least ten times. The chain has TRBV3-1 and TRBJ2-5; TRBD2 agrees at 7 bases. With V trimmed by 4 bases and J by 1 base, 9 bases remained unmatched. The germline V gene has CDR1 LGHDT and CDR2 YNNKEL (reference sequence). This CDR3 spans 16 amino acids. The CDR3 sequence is CASSLLSGEGQETQYF. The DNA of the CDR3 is TGTGCCAGCAGCCTACTTTCCGGGGAGGGCCAAGAGACCCAGTACTTC.

CDR3 sequence: CSAPPLAGGVQNEQFF. The CDR3 bases are TGCAGTGCCCCTCCCCTAGCGGGAGGGGTTCAGAATGAGCAGTTCTTC. The rearrangement joins TRBV20-1 to TRBJ2-1; 12 bases fit TRBD2. CDR3 length: 16 residues. J was trimmed by 7 bases and V by 6 bases; bases with no gene match: 13. Per the germline V gene, CDR1 is DFQATT and CDR2 is SNEGSKA (reference sequence).

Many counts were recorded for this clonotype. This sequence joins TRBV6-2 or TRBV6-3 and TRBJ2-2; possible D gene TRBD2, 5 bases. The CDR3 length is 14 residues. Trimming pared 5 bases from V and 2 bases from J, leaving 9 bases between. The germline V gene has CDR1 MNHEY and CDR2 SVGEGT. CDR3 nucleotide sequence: TGTGCCAGCAGTATTAGCGTAAACACCGGGGAGCTGTTTTTT. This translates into CASSISVNTGELFF.

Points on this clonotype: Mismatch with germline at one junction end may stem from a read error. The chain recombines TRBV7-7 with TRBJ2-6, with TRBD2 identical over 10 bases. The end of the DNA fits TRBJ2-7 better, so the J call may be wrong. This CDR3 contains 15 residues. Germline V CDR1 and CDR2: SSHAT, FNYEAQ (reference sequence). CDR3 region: CASSFSSGRANEQYF. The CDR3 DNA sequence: TGTGCTAGCAGCTTTTCCAGCGGGAGGGCCAACGAGCAGTACTTC.